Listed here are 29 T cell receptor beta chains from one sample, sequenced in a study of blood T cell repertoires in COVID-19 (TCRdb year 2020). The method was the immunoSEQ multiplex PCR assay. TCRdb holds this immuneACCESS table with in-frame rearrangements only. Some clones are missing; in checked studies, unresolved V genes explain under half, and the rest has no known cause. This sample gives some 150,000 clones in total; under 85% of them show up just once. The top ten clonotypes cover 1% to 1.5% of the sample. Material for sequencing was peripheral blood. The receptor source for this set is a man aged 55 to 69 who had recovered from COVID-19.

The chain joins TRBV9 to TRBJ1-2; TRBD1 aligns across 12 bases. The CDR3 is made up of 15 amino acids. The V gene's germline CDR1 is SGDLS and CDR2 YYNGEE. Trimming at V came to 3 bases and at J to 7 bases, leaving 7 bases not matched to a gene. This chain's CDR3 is CASSDGDRGPSGYTF. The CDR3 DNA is TGTGCCAGCAGCGACGGGGACAGGGGGCCCAGTGGCTACACCTTC.

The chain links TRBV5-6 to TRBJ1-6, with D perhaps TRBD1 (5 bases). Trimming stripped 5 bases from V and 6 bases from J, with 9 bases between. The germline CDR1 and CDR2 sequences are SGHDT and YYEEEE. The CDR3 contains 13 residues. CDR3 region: CASRLDSNSPLHF. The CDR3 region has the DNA TGTGCCAGCAGATTAGACAGTAATTCACCCCTCCACTTT.

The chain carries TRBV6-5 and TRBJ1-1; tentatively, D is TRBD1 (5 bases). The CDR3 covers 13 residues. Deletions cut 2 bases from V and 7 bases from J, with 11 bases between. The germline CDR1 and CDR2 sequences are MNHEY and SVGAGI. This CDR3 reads CASSYTSQGEAFF. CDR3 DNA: TGTGCCAGCAGTTACACGAGTCAGGGTGAAGCTTTCTTT.

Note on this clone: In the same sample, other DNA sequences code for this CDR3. In DNA, the CDR3 is TGCAGCGCAGTAGAGGGAGGGTGGAATGAAAAACTGTTTTTT. Translation: CSAVEGGWNEKLFF. V is TRBV29-1 and J is TRBJ1-4; D unresolved. Germline lookup yields CDR1 SQVTM and CDR2 ANQGSEA. Trimming stripped 7 bases from V and 5 bases from J, with 17 bases between. This CDR3 is built from 14 residues.

The CDR3 DNA follows: TGCGCCAGCAGCCAAGGTGGGAGGGACGGCTCCTACGAGCAGTACTTC. Amino acid sequence: CASSQGGRDGSYEQYF. This chain uses TRBV4-1 with TRBJ2-7; 7 nucleotides align to TRBD2. After removal of 1 base from V and 0 bases from J, the junction contained 6 bases not matched to a gene. Germline loops: CDR1 MGHRA, CDR2 YSYEKL. The CDR3 has 16 amino acids.

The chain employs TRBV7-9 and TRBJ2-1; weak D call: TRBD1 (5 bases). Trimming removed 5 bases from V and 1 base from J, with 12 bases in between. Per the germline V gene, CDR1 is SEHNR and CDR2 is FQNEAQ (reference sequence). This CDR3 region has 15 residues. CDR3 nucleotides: TGTGCCAGCAGCCTCGACGCAGGGTCCTACAATGAGCAGTTCTTC. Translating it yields CASSLDAGSYNEQFF.

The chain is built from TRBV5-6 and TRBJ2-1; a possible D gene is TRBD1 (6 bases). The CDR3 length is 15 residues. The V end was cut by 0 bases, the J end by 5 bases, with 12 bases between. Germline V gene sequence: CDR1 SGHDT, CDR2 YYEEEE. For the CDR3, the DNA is TGTGCCAGCAGCTTGGTCCAGGGGTGGAACAATGAGCAGTTCTTC. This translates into CASSLVQGWNNEQFF.

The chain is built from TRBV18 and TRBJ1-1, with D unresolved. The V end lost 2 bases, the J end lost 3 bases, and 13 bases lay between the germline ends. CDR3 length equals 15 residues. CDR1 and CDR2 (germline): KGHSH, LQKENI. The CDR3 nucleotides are TGTGCCAGCTCACCAACCCCCATCCCAGACACTGAAGCTTTCTTT. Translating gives CASSPTPIPDTEAFF.

The CDR3 nucleotides are TGTGCCAGCAGCAAAGTTGAGGGCATGAACACTGAAGCTTTCTTT. This encodes CASSKVEGMNTEAFF. The gene calls are TRBV21-1 and TRBJ1-1. TRBV21-1 corresponds to a pseudogene. This CDR3 is 15 amino acids long.

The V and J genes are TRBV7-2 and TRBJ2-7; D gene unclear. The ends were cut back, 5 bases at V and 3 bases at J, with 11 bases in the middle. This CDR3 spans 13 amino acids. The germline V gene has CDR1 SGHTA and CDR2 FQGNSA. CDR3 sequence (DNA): TGTGCCAGCAGCCGAGGAGCCCTCTACGAGCAGTACTTC. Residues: CASSRGALYEQYF.

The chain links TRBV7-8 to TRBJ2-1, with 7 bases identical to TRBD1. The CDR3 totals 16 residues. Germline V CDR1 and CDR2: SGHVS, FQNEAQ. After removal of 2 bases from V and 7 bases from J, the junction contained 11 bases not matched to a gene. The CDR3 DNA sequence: TGTGCCAGCAGCTTAAGGCACAGACAGGGTTTGAATGAGCAGTTCTTC. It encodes CASSLRHRQGLNEQFF.

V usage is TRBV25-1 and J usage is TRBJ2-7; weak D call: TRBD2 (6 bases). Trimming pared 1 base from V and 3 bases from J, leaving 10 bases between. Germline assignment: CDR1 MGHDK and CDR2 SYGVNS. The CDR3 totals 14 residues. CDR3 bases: TGTGCCAGCAGTGAATCGGGGGTGGGCTACGAGCAGTACTTC. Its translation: CASSESGVGYEQYF.

The CDR3 coding sequence is TGTGCCAGCTCACCGTACCAGGGGGTTGCTGAAGCTTTCTTT. It translates to CASSPYQGVAEAFF. The chain couples TRBV18 to TRBJ1-1; the match to TRBD1 covers 7 bases. The CDR3 spans 14 residues. Germline V lookup: CDR1 KGHSH, CDR2 LQKENI. V lost 3 bases and J lost 6; bases outside the gene matches: 7.

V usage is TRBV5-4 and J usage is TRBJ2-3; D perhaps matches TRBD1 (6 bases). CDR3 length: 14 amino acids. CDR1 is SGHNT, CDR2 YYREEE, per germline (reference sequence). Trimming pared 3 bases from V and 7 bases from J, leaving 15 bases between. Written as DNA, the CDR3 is TGTGCCAGCAGCTCCCGGACAGAACTTAATACGCAGTATTTT. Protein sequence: CASSSRTELNTQYF.

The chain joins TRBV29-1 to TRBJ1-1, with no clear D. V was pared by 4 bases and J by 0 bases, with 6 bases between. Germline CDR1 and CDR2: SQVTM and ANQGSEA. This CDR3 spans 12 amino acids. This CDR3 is CSVGPLNTEAFF. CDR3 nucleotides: TGCAGCGTTGGGCCACTGAACACTGAAGCTTTCTTT.

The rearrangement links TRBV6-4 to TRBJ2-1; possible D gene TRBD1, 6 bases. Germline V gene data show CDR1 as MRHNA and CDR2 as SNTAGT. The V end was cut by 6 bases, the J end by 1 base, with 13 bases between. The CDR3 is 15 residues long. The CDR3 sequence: CASSAQGKSYNEQFF. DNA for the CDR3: TGTGCCAGCAGCGCCCAGGGGAAGTCCTACAATGAGCAGTTCTTC.

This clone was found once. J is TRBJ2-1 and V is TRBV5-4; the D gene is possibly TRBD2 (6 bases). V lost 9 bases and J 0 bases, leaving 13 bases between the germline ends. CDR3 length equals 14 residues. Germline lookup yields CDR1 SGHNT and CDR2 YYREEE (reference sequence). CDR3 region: CATPGGDSYNEQFF. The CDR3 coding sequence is TGTGCCACCCCCGGAGGGGACTCCTACAATGAGCAGTTCTTC.

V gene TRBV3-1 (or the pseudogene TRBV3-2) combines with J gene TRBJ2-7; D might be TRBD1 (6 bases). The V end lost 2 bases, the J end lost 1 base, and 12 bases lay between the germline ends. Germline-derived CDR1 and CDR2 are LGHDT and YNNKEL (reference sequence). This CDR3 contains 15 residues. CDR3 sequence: CASSQFRDTSYEQYF. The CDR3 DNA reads TGTGCCAGCAGCCAATTTCGGGACACATCCTACGAGCAGTACTTC.

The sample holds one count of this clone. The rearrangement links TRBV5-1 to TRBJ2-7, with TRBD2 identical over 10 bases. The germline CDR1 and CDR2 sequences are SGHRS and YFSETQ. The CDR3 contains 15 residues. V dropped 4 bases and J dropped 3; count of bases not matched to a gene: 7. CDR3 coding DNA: TGCGCCAGCAGCCCTGGGACTAGCGAAAACTACGAGCAGTACTTC. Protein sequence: CASSPGTSENYEQYF.

CDR3 loop: CASSLNPGAKNIQYF. CDR3 DNA: TGTGCCAGCAGCTTGAATCCGGGAGCCAAAAACATTCAGTACTTC. The gene calls are TRBV5-8 and TRBJ2-4; the D is unclear. Germline-derived CDR1 and CDR2 are SGHTS and YDEGEE. Trimming shortened V by 1 base and J by 0 bases, and 8 bases separated the two germline ends. There are 15 residues in the CDR3.

The CDR3 bases are TGTGCCAGCAGCCCAGCTACGGCAGGAGGCTCCTACGAGCAGTACTTC. Translation gives CASSPATAGGSYEQYF. The chain links TRBV4-2 to TRBJ2-7; tentative D call: TRBD2 (5 bases). V was trimmed by 4 bases and J by 0 bases, leaving 16 bases between them. Germline V gene data show CDR1 as LGHNA and CDR2 as YNFKEQ. The CDR3 is 16 residues long.

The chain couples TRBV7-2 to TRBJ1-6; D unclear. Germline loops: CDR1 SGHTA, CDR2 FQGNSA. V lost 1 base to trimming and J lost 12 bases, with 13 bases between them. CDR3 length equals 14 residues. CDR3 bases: TGTGCCAGCAGCTTAGTCCCAGAATTGGTACCCCTCCACTTT. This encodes CASSLVPELVPLHF.

The CDR3 spells CASSTGTAMGYTF. In DNA, the CDR3 is TGTGCCAGCAGCACAGGGACCGCCATGGGCTACACCTTC. The rearrangement links TRBV9 to TRBJ1-2, with a possible D match to TRBD1 (6 bases). V was trimmed by 4 bases and J by 8 bases, leaving 15 bases between them. CDR3 length: 13 amino acids. Germline V CDR1 and CDR2: SGDLS, YYNGEE. The variable domain in full, completed from reference TRBV9 and TRBJ1-2, reads DSGVTQTPKHLITATGQRVTLRCSPRSGDLSVYWYQQSLDQGLQFLIQYYNGEERAKGNILERFSAQQFPDLHSELNLSSLELGDSALYFCASSTGTAMGYTFGSGTRLTVV.

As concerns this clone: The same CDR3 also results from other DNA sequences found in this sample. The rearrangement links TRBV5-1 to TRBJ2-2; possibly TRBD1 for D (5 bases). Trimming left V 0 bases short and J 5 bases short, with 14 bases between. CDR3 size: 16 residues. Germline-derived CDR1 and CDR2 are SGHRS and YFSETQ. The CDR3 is CASSLVVRVLTGELFF. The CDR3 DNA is TGCGCCAGCAGCTTGGTCGTCAGGGTTCTTACCGGGGAGCTGTTTTTT.

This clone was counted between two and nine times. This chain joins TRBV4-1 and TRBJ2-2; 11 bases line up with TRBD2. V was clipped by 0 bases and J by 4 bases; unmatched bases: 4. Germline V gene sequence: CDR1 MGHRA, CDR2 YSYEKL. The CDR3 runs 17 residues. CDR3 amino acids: CASSQEGLAVITGELFF. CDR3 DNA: TGCGCCAGCAGCCAAGAGGGACTAGCGGTGATCACCGGGGAGCTGTTTTTT.

CDR3 sequence reads: CASSYSSESEAFF. The CDR3 coding sequence is TGTGCCAGCAGTTACTCGAGTGAGTCCGAAGCTTTCTTT. The chain recombines TRBV6-5 with TRBJ1-1; no clear D. Deletions cut 0 bases from V and 8 bases from J, with 10 bases between. Germline V gene sequence: CDR1 MNHEY, CDR2 SVGAGI. CDR3 length equals 13 residues.

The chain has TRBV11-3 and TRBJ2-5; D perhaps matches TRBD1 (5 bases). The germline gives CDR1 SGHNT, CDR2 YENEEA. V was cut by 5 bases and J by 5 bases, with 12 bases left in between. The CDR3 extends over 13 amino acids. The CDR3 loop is CASSQTAMETQYF. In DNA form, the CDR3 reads TGTGCCAGCAGCCAGACAGCCATGGAGACCCAGTACTTC.

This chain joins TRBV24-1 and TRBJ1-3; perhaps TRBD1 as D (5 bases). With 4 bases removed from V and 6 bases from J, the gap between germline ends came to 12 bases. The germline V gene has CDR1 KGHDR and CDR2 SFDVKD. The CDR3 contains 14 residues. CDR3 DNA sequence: TGTGCCACCAGTGAGGGGATCAGGGAAAACACCATATATTTT. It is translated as CATSEGIRENTIYF.

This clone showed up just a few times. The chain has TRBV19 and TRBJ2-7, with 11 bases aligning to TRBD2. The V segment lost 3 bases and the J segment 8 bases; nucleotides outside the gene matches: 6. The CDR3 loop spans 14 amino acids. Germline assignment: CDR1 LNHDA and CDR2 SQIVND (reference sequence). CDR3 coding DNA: TGTGCCAGTAGTATGTGGCTAGCGGGGGGACAGCAGTACTTC. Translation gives CASSMWLAGGQQYF.